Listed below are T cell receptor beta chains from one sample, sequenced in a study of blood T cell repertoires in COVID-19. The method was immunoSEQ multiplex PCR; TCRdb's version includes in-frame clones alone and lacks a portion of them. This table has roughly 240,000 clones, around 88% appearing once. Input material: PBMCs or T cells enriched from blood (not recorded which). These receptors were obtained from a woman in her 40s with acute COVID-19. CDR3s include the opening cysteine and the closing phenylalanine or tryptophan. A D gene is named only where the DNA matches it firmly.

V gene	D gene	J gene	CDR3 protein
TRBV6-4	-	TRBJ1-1	CASSDPDRNTEAFF
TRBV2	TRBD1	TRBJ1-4	CASSYGQVWATNEKLFF
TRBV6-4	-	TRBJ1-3	CASSGGTVRNTIYF
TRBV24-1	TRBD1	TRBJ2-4	CATSDPGTGGGLDDIQYF
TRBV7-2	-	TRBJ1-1	CASSLEGATGTEAFF
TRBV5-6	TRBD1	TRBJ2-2	CASRWAVDRGLPGELFF
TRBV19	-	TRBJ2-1	CASSIWAHNEQFF
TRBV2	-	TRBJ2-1	CASSGLEYNEQFF
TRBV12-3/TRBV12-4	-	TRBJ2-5	CASSPDRLETQYF
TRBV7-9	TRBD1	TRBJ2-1	CASSSRTGVASYNEQFF
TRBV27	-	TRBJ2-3	CASSLSARNTDTQYF
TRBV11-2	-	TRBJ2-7	CASSLGGGGPPSYEQYF
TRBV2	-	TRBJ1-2	CASSEGQGGFYGYTF
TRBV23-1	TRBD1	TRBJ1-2	CASSQSRQGMYNYGYTF
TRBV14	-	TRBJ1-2	CASSPLGQNYGYTF
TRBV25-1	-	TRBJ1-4	CASSDPGRGEKLFF
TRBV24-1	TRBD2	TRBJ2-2	CATSDSPGGGTKNTGELFF
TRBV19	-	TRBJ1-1	CASSIDGGTEAFF
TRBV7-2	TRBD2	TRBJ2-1	CASSSERGGSYNEQFF
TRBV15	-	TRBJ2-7	CATSWGLNSYEQYF
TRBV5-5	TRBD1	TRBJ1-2	CASSLRPQNRQGDGYTF
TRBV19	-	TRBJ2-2	CASSILRTNTGELFF